A single sample is the source of the 7 T cell receptor beta chains below, sequenced in a study of OX40 agonist ivuxolimab in advanced cancers. Library construction relied on the immunoSEQ multiplex PCR assay. Not all clones reach the TCRdb copy of this immuneACCESS table, which keeps in-frame sequences only. Checked studies attribute under half of the gap to unresolved V genes and leave the rest unexplained. Recorded for this sample are roughly 20,000 clones; approximately 87% of them occurred a single time. About 15% of the sample belongs to the ten largest clones. Here the sequenced sample was CD4+ or CD8+ T cells sorted from blood, taken in a trial of the OX40 agonist ivuxolimab. Source of these receptors: an adult with an advanced solid tumor such as melanoma, head and neck, liver or kidney cancer.

The rearrangement uses TRBV19 and TRBJ2-5, with D perhaps matching TRBD1 (6 bases). Looked up from germline, CDR1 is LNHDA and CDR2 is SQIVND (reference sequence). The CDR3 spans 15 residues. Trimming removed 5 bases at V and 5 bases at J, with 18 bases between. The CDR3 nucleotides are TGTGCCAGTAGTGAATCCACAGGGTTGCGGGAGACCCAGTACTTC. Its translation is CASSESTGLRETQYF.

The gene calls are TRBV25-1 and TRBJ1-1; D remains ambiguous. Germline values: CDR1 MGHDK, CDR2 SYGVNS. The CDR3 covers 13 residues. V was cut by 2 bases and J by 6 bases, with 10 bases left in between. The CDR3: CASSEQLGAEAFF. For the CDR3, the DNA is TGTGCCAGCAGTGAACAATTGGGCGCTGAAGCTTTCTTT.

The chain links TRBV18 to TRBJ2-1; TRBD1 aligns across 8 bases. The germline V gene has CDR1 KGHSH and CDR2 LQKENI. The J segment lost 0 bases and the V segment lost 2 bases, leaving 6 bases of the junction unmatched. This CDR3 has 17 residues. CDR3 coding DNA: TGTGCCAGCTCACCAAAGGACAGGGATATCTCCTACAATGAGCAGTTCTTC. Its protein product is CASSPKDRDISYNEQFF.

This clone was recorded only once. The chain joins TRBV5-1 to TRBJ1-5; 7 nucleotides match TRBD1. J was trimmed by 4 bases and V by 0 bases; bases with no gene match: 4. This CDR3 has 15 amino acids. Looked up from germline, CDR1 is SGHRS and CDR2 is YFSETQ. The CDR3 here is CASSLGGTANQPQHF. CDR3 coding DNA: TGCGCCAGCAGCTTGGGGGGGACAGCAAATCAGCCCCAGCATTTT. Looking up the rest from reference TRBV5-1 and TRBJ1-5 gives the full variable domain: KAGVTQTPRYLIKTRGQQVTLSCSPISGHRSVSWYQQTPGQGLQFLFEYFSETQRNKGNFPGRFSGRQFSNSRSEMNVSTLELGDSALYLCASSLGGTANQPQHFGDGTRLSIL.

This clone was counted once. The same CDR3 arises from other DNA sequences in this sample as well. The CDR3 loop reads CASSPGGRNQPQHF. CDR3 nucleotides: TGTGCCAGCTCCCCTGGGGGACGCAATCAGCCCCAGCATTTT. V is TRBV18 and J is TRBJ1-5, with D possibly TRBD1 on 5 matching bases. The length of the CDR3 is 14 residues. Germline V lookup: CDR1 KGHSH, CDR2 LQKENI. V was cut by 6 bases and J by 2 bases, with 11 bases left in between.

This sequence joins TRBV18 and TRBJ2-5; the D is unclear. From germline, CDR1 is KGHSH and CDR2 LQKENI. This CDR3 is 11 amino acids long. Trimming left V 6 bases short and J 1 base short, with 3 bases between. The CDR3 sequence: CASSPQETQYF. The CDR3 DNA follows: TGTGCCAGCTCCCCCCAAGAGACCCAGTACTTC.

V is TRBV6-5 and J is TRBJ2-4, with a tentative D call TRBD2 (6 bases). Trimming took off 6 bases at V and 9 bases at J, with 12 bases between the two ends. The CDR3 totals 12 residues. Per germline, CDR1 MNHEY and CDR2 SVGAGI. Here the CDR3 DNA reads TGTGCCAGCAGCATTCAGGGAGGCATTCAGTACTTC. Translation gives CASSIQGGIQYF.